What follows is one TCR beta chain and its context. What it binds is unknown. The data originate from a study of CD8+ T cells in alopecia areata. Looking at the study overall: For 6 to 18 months, tofacitinib was taken, and 6 months off drug followed. Study-level points and caveats: Compared with normal scalp, lesional scalp had higher clonality and more expanded CD8+ clones.

Reverse transcription of extracted RNA yielded cDNA, which provided the sequencing template. Clones were read by immunoSEQ multiplex PCR, and TCRdb kept only the in-frame ones, dropping some. The sample includes roughly 170,000 clones, 50% to 75% seen only once; the top ten take roughly 14%. Trimming cost V 0 bases and J 10 bases; bases outside gene matches: 6. Germline loops: CDR1 MNHNY, CDR2 SVGAGI (reference sequence). The CDR3 runs to 15 residues. The material sequenced was CD4+ T cells sorted from blood, taken at week 0. The chain carries TRBV6-6 and TRBJ1-6; 7 bases are a match to TRBD1. The sequence was obtained from a human donor with alopecia areata. CDR3 coding DNA: TGTGCCAGCAGTTACTCGCTACAGGGGACCTCACCCCTCCACTTT. It encodes CASSYSLQGTSPLHF.